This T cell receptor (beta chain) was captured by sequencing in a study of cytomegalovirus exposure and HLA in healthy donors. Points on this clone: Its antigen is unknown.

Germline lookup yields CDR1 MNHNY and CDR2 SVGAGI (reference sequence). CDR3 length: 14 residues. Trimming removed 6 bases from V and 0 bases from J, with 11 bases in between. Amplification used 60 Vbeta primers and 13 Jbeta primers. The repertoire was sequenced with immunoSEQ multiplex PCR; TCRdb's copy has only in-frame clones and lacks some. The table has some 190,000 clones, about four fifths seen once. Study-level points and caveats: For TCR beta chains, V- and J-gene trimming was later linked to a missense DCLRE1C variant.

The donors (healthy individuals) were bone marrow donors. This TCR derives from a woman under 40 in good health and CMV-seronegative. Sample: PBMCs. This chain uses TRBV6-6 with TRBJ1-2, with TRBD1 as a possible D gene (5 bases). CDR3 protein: CASRPGQANYGYTF. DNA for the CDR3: TGTGCCAGCAGGCCAGGACAAGCTAACTATGGCTACACCTTC.